This passage covers 16 T cell receptor beta chains from one sample sequenced in a study of T and B cells in COVID-19 patients. BIOMED2 TRB-A/B primer pools were used in multiplex TRB PCR. TCRdb called the multiplex PCR reads again in MiXCR, with one record for every CDR3 protein. This table has more than 13,000 distinct CDR3 sequences, 29% appearing once. TRB was amplified from about 250-500 ng of blood genomic DNA. What was sequenced was blood. These receptors all come from a human donor who had recovered from COVID-19.

This clonotype appeared many times. This sequence joins TRBV6-6 and TRBJ2-7; D is undetermined. Trimming cost V 5 bases and J 4 bases, with 12 bases left between them. This CDR3 has 13 amino acids. Germline V CDR1 and CDR2: MNHNY, SVGAGI (reference sequence). This CDR3 reads CASSLIQRYEQYF. In nucleotides, the CDR3 is TGTGCCAGCAGTCTGATTCAACGGTACGAGCAGTACTTC.

This clonotype is deemed medium-sized. The chain employs TRBV15 and TRBJ2-7; D unresolved. Germline loops: CDR1 LNHNV, CDR2 YYDKDF (reference sequence). Trimming left V 0 bases short and J 10 bases short, with 10 bases between. The CDR3 runs to 12 residues. The CDR3 DNA sequence: TGTGCCACCAGCAGAGATCACAGTGACCAGTACTTC. Translating gives CATSRDHSDQYF. Full variable domain (outside the CDR3, taken from reference TRBV15 and TRBJ2-7): DAMVIQNPRYQVTQFGKPVTLSCSQTLNHNVMYWYQQKSSQAPKLLFHYYDKDFNNEADTPDNFQSRRPNTSFCFLDIRSPGLGDTAMYLCATSRDHSDQYFGPGTRLTVT.

This chain's CDR3 is CASSPGLGTDGGYTF. Written as DNA, the CDR3 is TGTGCCAGCAGTCCCGGTCTCGGCACGGACGGGGGCTACACCTTC. The chain combines TRBV12-3 or TRBV12-4 with TRBJ1-2; no definite D call. The CDR3 runs to 15 residues. V lost 5 bases and J lost 8, with 21 bases in between.

The chain uses TRBV6-1 and TRBJ1-2, with 7 bases aligning to TRBD1. V lost 1 base and J lost 0; bases outside the gene matches: 8. Germline V gives CDR1 MNHNS, CDR2 SASEGT. There are 17 residues in the CDR3. The CDR3: CASSEGQGRSSNYGYTF. In DNA, the CDR3 is TGTGCCAGCAGTGAAGGACAGGGAAGATCTTCTAACTATGGCTACACCTTC.

In its sample, this clonotype was seen a few times. This rearrangement joins TRBV19 to TRBJ1-1; TRBD1 agrees at 9 bases. The germline V gene encodes CDR1 LNHDA and CDR2 SQIVND (reference sequence). This CDR3 region has 16 residues. V lost 6 bases to trimming and J lost 1 base; unmatched junction nucleotides: 9. CDR3 bases: TGTGCCAGTAGGCCGGGGACAGGGAGGGGGAACACTGAAGCTTTCTTT. This gives the protein CASRPGTGRGNTEAFF.

This clonotype was seen many times. The J gene is TRBJ2-3, the V gene TRBV6-2 or TRBV6-3; TRBD1 is a possible D gene (5 bases). Germline loops: CDR1 MNHEY, CDR2 SVGEGT. The CDR3 has 14 residues. The V gene lost 5 bases and the J gene lost 4 bases, with 13 bases spanning the gap. The CDR3 DNA reads as TGTGCCAGCAGTCTTGGCAGGGTGGCAGATACGCAGTATTTT. Protein: CASSLGRVADTQYF.

The chain has TRBV5-4 and TRBJ2-3, with D unclear. With 2 bases removed from V and 2 bases from J, the gap between germline ends came to 12 bases. Germline assignment: CDR1 SGHNT and CDR2 YYREEE (reference sequence). This CDR3 region has 15 residues. The CDR3 here is CASSFSSSSTDTQYF. CDR3 bases: TGTGCCAGCAGCTTCAGTTCGAGCTCCACAGATACGCAGTATTTT. Supplemented by reference TRBV5-4 and TRBJ2-3, the full variable domain reads ETGVTQSPTHLIKTRGQQVTLRCSSQSGHNTVSWYQQALGQGPQFIFQYYREEENGRGNFPPRFSGLQFPNYSSELNVNALELDDSALYLCASSFSSSSTDTQYFGPGTRLTVL.

The rearrangement links TRBV7-3 to TRBJ2-2; 7 bases are shared with TRBD1. CDR1 is SGHTA, CDR2 FQGTGA, per germline. The ends lost 5 bases at V and 3 bases at J; junction bases unmatched: 6. This CDR3 comprises 15 residues. The chain's CDR3 is CASSATGSDTGELFF. The CDR3 bases are TGTGCCAGCAGCGCGACAGGGTCCGACACCGGGGAGCTGTTTTTT.

This chain connects TRBV12-3 or TRBV12-4 to TRBJ1-1; 7 bases match TRBD1. V lost 6 bases and J lost 1; bases outside the gene matches: 5. The CDR3 loop spans 14 amino acids. The CDR3 region is CASSPGTANTEAFF. In DNA, the CDR3 is TGTGCCAGCAGCCCTGGGACAGCGAACACTGAAGCTTTCTTT.

This clonotype ranks as medium-sized. The J gene is TRBJ2-2, the V gene TRBV6-2 or TRBV6-3; no clear D. V lost 7 bases and J lost 5, with 17 bases in between. In germline, CDR1 is MNHEY, CDR2 SVGEGT. CDR3 length: 15 residues. CDR3 nucleotides: TGTGCCAGCATGAAGGGCACCCCTAGGACCGGGGAGCTGTTTTTT. Amino acid sequence: CASMKGTPRTGELFF.

This clonotype was observed a handful of times. This chain uses TRBV12-3 or TRBV12-4 with TRBJ2-5; the match to TRBD2 covers 10 bases. V shed 6 bases and J 1 base; nucleotides not matched to a gene: 5. There are 15 residues in the CDR3. The CDR3 here is CASSRSGGSQETQYF. In DNA form, the CDR3 reads TGTGCCAGCAGCCGTAGCGGGGGGAGCCAAGAGACCCAGTACTTC.

This clonotype is medium-sized (0.01 to 0.1%) by share. CDR3 sequence: CASSLSGGGYEQYF. The CDR3 DNA follows: TGTGCCAGCAGTTTATCAGGGGGCGGATACGAGCAGTACTTC. The rearrangement joins TRBV27 to TRBJ2-7; 7 bases align to TRBD1. Trimming cost V 0 bases and J 4 bases; bases outside gene matches: 3. The germline V gene encodes CDR1 MNHEY and CDR2 SMNVEV (reference sequence). The CDR3 is 14 residues long.

The chain links TRBV12-3 or TRBV12-4 to TRBJ1-2, with D possibly being TRBD1 (6 bases). Trimming took 5 bases from V and 4 from J, leaving 17 bases between them. The CDR3 sequence is 15 residues long. CDR3 protein: CASSPEGEWSYGYTF. The CDR3 nucleotides read TGTGCCAGCAGTCCCGAGGGGGAGTGGAGCTATGGCTACACCTTC.

The V gene is TRBV7-6, the J gene TRBJ2-7; D unresolved. Germline lookup yields CDR1 SGHVS and CDR2 FNYEAQ. Trimming left V 0 bases short and J 5 bases short, with 8 bases between. The CDR3 is made up of 13 amino acids. CDR3 DNA sequence: TGTGCCAGCAGCTTAGCGTCAAGGGACGAGCAGTACTTC. Its protein product is CASSLASRDEQYF.

This clonotype was observed at least ten times. The gene calls are TRBV7-6 and TRBJ2-5, with a tentative D call TRBD1 (6 bases). Trimming removed 1 base from V and 5 bases from J, with 14 bases in between. The CDR3 loop spans 15 amino acids. Germline V CDR1 and CDR2: SGHVS, FNYEAQ. CDR3 nucleotides: TGTGCCAGCAGCTTAGTGGCAGGGGCATTGGAGACCCAGTACTTC. Amino acid sequence: CASSLVAGALETQYF.

This clonotype has just a few counts. J is TRBJ1-2 and V is TRBV6-5, with D maybe TRBD1 (5 bases). The germline V gene encodes CDR1 MNHEY and CDR2 SVGAGI. The V and J ends lost 0 bases and 5 bases respectively, with 16 bases between them. The length of the CDR3 is 16 residues. Written as DNA, the CDR3 is TGTGCCAGCAGTTACTCGACAAACACAGGTTCTTATGGCTACACCTTC. Residues: CASSYSTNTGSYGYTF.